The sequence of this T cell receptor beta chain was determined in a study of T cells in Graves' hyperthyroidism and ophthalmopathy. Study-level findings and limits: Most thyroid clonotypes that were expanded above 0.001 also turned up in blood. In simple terms, a model built on 13 V-J features told ophthalmopathy apart from stable hyperthyroidism. A median about 6.5 months before onset, the model predicted ophthalmopathy.

V gave up 6 bases and J gave up 4 bases; unmatched junction bases: 5. The CDR3 consists of 13 residues. Criteria for exclusion of patients were uncontrolled infection, other autoimmune disease, pregnancy or lactation. Researchers amplified the TCR beta CDR3 regions from RNA transcripts. When the TCR CDR3 underwent first-round RT-PCR, the HTBI primer set was used. TCRdb reanalysed the multiplex PCR reads using MiXCR and keeps one entry per CDR3 protein. This sample has hundreds of thousands of distinct CDR3 sequences, with less than 25% found just once. On this clonotype: Antigen: not known.

The sample taken for sequencing was blood. This clonotype originated in a man in his thirties or forties with Graves' ophthalmopathy. The chain is built from TRBV12-3 or TRBV12-4 and TRBJ2-5, with 7 bases matching TRBD2. CDR3 in amino acids: CASRREALETQYF. In DNA form, the CDR3 reads TGTGCCAGCAGACGGGAGGCCCTAGAGACCCAGTACTTC.